The 28 T cell receptor beta chains given below trace back to one sample, sequenced in a study of blood T cell repertoires in COVID-19. Repertoires were generated with immunoSEQ multiplex PCR, while TCRdb's copy carries only in-frame clones and drops some. The repertoire holds about 130,000 clones, with under 95% as singletons. Sequencing input: peripheral blood. The receptors shown here come from a middle-aged man with active COVID-19.

The chain joins TRBV29-1 to TRBJ2-1; 7 positions match TRBD1. The germline gives CDR1 SQVTM, CDR2 ANQGSEA. J lost 0 bases, V lost 5 bases, and 10 bases had no gene match. The CDR3 contains 16 residues. The CDR3 sequence is CSVLGLTGDSYNEQFF. CDR3 coding DNA: TGCAGCGTTTTGGGCCTTACAGGGGACTCCTACAATGAGCAGTTCTTC.

The chain uses TRBV12-3 or TRBV12-4 and TRBJ2-5; D gene ambiguous. The CDR3 has 13 amino acids. V was pared by 8 bases and J by 6 bases, with 16 bases between. DNA of the CDR3: TGTGCCAGCCGGGTGCCTACCGAACAGACCCAGTACTTC. This translates into CASRVPTEQTQYF.

The chain employs TRBV6-6 and TRBJ1-3; maybe TRBD1 (5 bases). This CDR3 has 14 residues. Germline CDR1 MNHNY, CDR2 SVGAGI (reference sequence). The V and J ends lost 6 bases and 0 bases respectively, with 9 bases between them. The CDR3 protein is CASRSGGSGNTIYF. The CDR3 DNA is TGTGCCAGCAGGAGCGGGGGCTCTGGAAACACCATATATTTT.

This rearrangement joins TRBV6-5 to TRBJ1-1; D possibly corresponds to TRBD1 (6 bases). V lost 2 bases to trimming and J lost 0 bases, with 10 bases between them. Germline V gene lookup returns CDR1 MNHEY and CDR2 SVGAGI. This CDR3 region has 15 residues. The CDR3 sequence: CASSYGDRMNTEAFF. The CDR3 DNA reads TGTGCCAGCAGTTACGGAGACAGGATGAACACTGAAGCTTTCTTT.

The chain recombines TRBV3-1 (or the pseudogene TRBV3-2) with TRBJ1-6, with D perhaps matching TRBD1 (5 bases). The V end lost 0 bases, the J end lost 9 bases, and 12 bases lay between the germline ends. This CDR3 comprises 15 residues. Germline V gives CDR1 LGHDT, CDR2 YNNKEL (reference sequence). In nucleotides, the CDR3 is TGTGCCAGCAGCCAAGATCGGCGGGGGGGTTCACCCCTCCACTTT. The encoded protein is CASSQDRRGGSPLHF.

This rearrangement joins TRBV4-1 to TRBJ1-5; D is ambiguous. The germline CDR1 and CDR2 sequences are MGHRA and YSYEKL. The CDR3 has 13 amino acids. V lost 0 bases, J lost 5 bases, and 5 bases lay in between. The CDR3 DNA is TGCGCCAGCAGCCAAGAAAGAGATCAGCCCCAGCATTTT. It encodes CASSQERDQPQHF.

The chain is built from TRBV18 and TRBJ1-4, with D unclear. The ends were cut back, 3 bases at V and 3 bases at J, with 11 bases in the middle. Germline V gives CDR1 KGHSH, CDR2 LQKENI. This CDR3 region has 15 residues. CDR3 amino acids: CASSPLAPPNEKLFF. DNA for the CDR3: TGTGCCAGCTCACCCCTGGCCCCACCTAATGAAAAACTGTTTTTT.

The gene calls are TRBV12-3 or TRBV12-4 and TRBJ2-4; D remains unclear. V was pared by 5 bases and J by 6 bases, with 11 bases between. The CDR3 is made up of 13 amino acids. The CDR3 coding sequence is TGTGCCAGCAGTCCCTCGTTAGTAAACATTCAGTACTTC. Residues: CASSPSLVNIQYF.

The J gene is TRBJ2-1, the V gene TRBV4-1, with 11 bases lining up with TRBD2. The CDR3 is 16 residues long. V lost 6 bases to trimming and J lost 0 bases; unmatched junction nucleotides: 4. CDR1 is MGHRA, CDR2 YSYEKL, per germline. CDR3 protein: CASRLAGGNSYNEQFF. In DNA form, the CDR3 reads TGCGCCAGCAGGCTAGCGGGGGGTAACTCCTACAATGAGCAGTTCTTC.

The V call is TRBV11-2, the J call TRBJ1-2; D perhaps matches TRBD1 (6 bases). The CDR3 consists of 15 residues. V was pared by 5 bases and J by 2 bases, with 15 bases between. Germline V lookup: CDR1 SGHAT, CDR2 FQNNGV. CDR3 protein: CASSPGPGTNYGYTF. In DNA form, the CDR3 reads TGTGCCAGCAGCCCTGGCCCCGGGACAAACTATGGCTACACCTTC. Full variable domain (rest looked up from reference TRBV11-2 and TRBJ1-2): EAGVAQSPRYKIIEKRQSVAFWCNPISGHATLYWYQQILGQGPKLLIQFQNNGVVDDSQLPKDRFSAERLKGVDSTLKIQPAKLEDSAVYLCASSPGPGTNYGYTFGSGTRLTVV.

The chain uses TRBV6-5 and TRBJ1-5; D perhaps matches TRBD1 (6 bases). V gave up 5 bases and J gave up 4 bases, with 15 bases separating them. This CDR3 region has 15 residues. Looked up from germline, CDR1 is MNHEY and CDR2 is SVGAGI. The CDR3, as DNA: TGTGCCAGCAGTACTCAGATACAGGGAAATCAGCCCCAGCATTTT. It encodes CASSTQIQGNQPQHF.

The rearrangement joins TRBV23-1 to TRBJ1-5, with D uncertain. TRBV23-1 qualifies as an ORF whose function is uncertain. CDR3 length: 14 amino acids. V shed 4 bases and J shed 1 base, with 8 bases lying between them. The CDR3 loop is CASSLQPSNQPQHF. As DNA, the CDR3 is TGCGCCAGCAGTCTACAGCCGAGCAATCAGCCCCAGCATTTT.

V usage is TRBV6-5 and J usage is TRBJ2-7; no definite D call. The CDR3 is made up of 12 amino acids. Germline V CDR1 and CDR2: MNHEY, SVGAGI. With 6 bases removed from V and 2 bases from J, the gap between germline ends came to 8 bases. The DNA for the CDR3 is TGTGCCAGCAGGACTCCTACCTACGAGCAGTACTTC. It is translated as CASRTPTYEQYF.

The chain has TRBV7-2 and TRBJ2-6; the match to TRBD1 covers 8 bases. V shed 0 bases and J 2 bases; nucleotides not matched to a gene: 15. The V gene's germline CDR1 is SGHTA and CDR2 FQGNSA. The CDR3 is 21 amino acids. Written as DNA, the CDR3 is TGTGCCAGCAGCTTAGCCCAATGGCAGGGGGCTTTATTGGCTGGGGCCAACGTCCTGACTTTC. This translates into CASSLAQWQGALLAGANVLTF.

In regard to this clone: This specimen includes other DNA sequences encoding the same CDR3. This chain uses TRBV19 with TRBJ2-5, with 9 nucleotides matching TRBD2. CDR3 size: 15 residues. Germline CDR1 is LNHDA and CDR2 is SQIVND (reference sequence). The J segment lost 5 bases and the V segment lost 0 bases, leaving 4 bases of the junction unmatched. The CDR3 DNA reads as TGTGCCAGTAGTATAGATAGCGGGAGCGGGGAGACCCAGTACTTC. It specifies CASSIDSGSGETQYF.

J is TRBJ1-4 and V is TRBV6-5; D is ambiguous. The ends were cut back, 2 bases at V and 0 bases at J, with 10 bases in the middle. Germline CDR1 MNHEY, CDR2 SVGAGI. This CDR3 has 16 residues. The CDR3 is CASSYRGFATNEKLFF. CDR3 nucleotides: TGTGCCAGCAGTTACCGAGGGTTTGCAACTAATGAAAAACTGTTTTTT.

This clone was detected once. This chain links TRBV9 with TRBJ2-1, with TRBD2 identical over 13 bases. The V and J ends lost 0 bases and 6 bases, in that order; junction bases with no gene match: 0. The CDR3 consists of 15 residues. The V gene's germline CDR1 is SGDLS and CDR2 YYNGEE. The DNA of the CDR3 is TGTGCCAGCAGCGTAGGGACTAGCGGGGGCAATGAGCAGTTCTTC. Translated, it gives CASSVGTSGGNEQFF.

This chain joins TRBV5-5 and TRBJ2-3, with 7 bases aligning to TRBD1. Trimming at V came to 4 bases and at J to 2 bases, leaving 10 bases not matched to a gene. Per the germline V gene, CDR1 is SGHKS and CDR2 is YYEKEE (reference sequence). The CDR3 is made up of 16 amino acids. The CDR3 DNA is TGTGCCAGCAGCCGAATTGGGACAGTCTACACAGATACGCAGTATTTT. Translated, it gives CASSRIGTVYTDTQYF. Full variable domain (outside the CDR3, taken from reference TRBV5-5 and TRBJ2-3): DAGVTQSPTHLIKTRGQQVTLRCSPISGHKSVSWYQQVLGQGPQFIFQYYEKEERGRGNFPDRFSARQFPNYSSELNVNALLLGDSALYLCASSRIGTVYTDTQYFGPGTRLTVL.

The chain employs TRBV6-5 and TRBJ2-2; no reliable D call. V lost 6 bases and J 7 bases, leaving 12 bases between the germline ends. The CDR3 contains 13 residues. CDR1 and CDR2 from the germline V gene are MNHEY and SVGAGI. CDR3 sequence: CASSSTSGGELFF. DNA of the CDR3: TGTGCCAGCAGCAGTACATCGGGCGGGGAGCTGTTTTTT.

This rearrangement joins TRBV7-9 to TRBJ1-1; 8 bases line up with TRBD1. This CDR3 has 14 residues. The J segment lost 11 bases and the V segment lost 6 bases, leaving 14 bases of the junction unmatched. Germline CDR1 reads SEHNR; CDR2 reads FQNEAQ (reference sequence). DNA for the CDR3: TGTGCCAGCAGGTACGGGACAGGTTCACTCGAGGCTTTCTTT. Amino acids: CASRYGTGSLEAFF.

The V gene is TRBV4-2, the J gene TRBJ2-1; weak D call: TRBD2 (5 bases). Trimming removed 0 bases at V and 3 bases at J, with 9 bases between. Per the germline V gene, CDR1 is LGHNA and CDR2 is YNFKEQ. CDR3 size: 15 residues. The CDR3 loop is CASSQERSGYNEQFF. Here the CDR3 DNA reads TGTGCCAGCAGCCAAGAGAGAAGCGGCTACAATGAGCAGTTCTTC.

The chain couples TRBV9 to TRBJ2-2; TRBD1 is a possible D gene (5 bases). V was cut by 4 bases and J by 2 bases, with 15 bases left in between. CDR3 length: 16 residues. The germline V gene has CDR1 SGDLS and CDR2 YYNGEE. CDR3 sequence reads: CASSQTVSQNTGELFF. CDR3 in DNA: TGTGCCAGCAGCCAGACAGTTAGCCAAAACACCGGGGAGCTGTTTTTT. The full variable domain, with the rest looked up from reference TRBV9 and TRBJ2-2, is DSGVTQTPKHLITATGQRVTLRCSPRSGDLSVYWYQQSLDQGLQFLIQYYNGEERAKGNILERFSAQQFPDLHSELNLSSLELGDSALYFCASSQTVSQNTGELFFGEGSRLTVL.

For the CDR3, the DNA is TGCAGTGCTAGACAGGGGTATGGCTACACCTTC. Translating it yields CSARQGYGYTF. The gene calls are TRBV20-1 and TRBJ1-2, with D perhaps matching TRBD1 (6 bases). V was clipped by 2 bases and J by 5 bases, with 6 bases between them. Germline V gene sequence: CDR1 DFQATT, CDR2 SNEGSKA (reference sequence). The CDR3 loop spans 11 amino acids.

The CDR3 region has the DNA TGCGCCAGCAGCCAAGCTCCCACTAGAGGTGAGCAGTTCTTC. Protein: CASSQAPTRGEQFF. The V gene is TRBV4-1, the J gene TRBJ2-1; weak D call: TRBD2 (5 bases). The germline gives CDR1 MGHRA, CDR2 YSYEKL. This CDR3 is built from 14 residues. The V end lost 1 base, the J end lost 9 bases, and 13 bases lay between the germline ends.

This chain uses TRBV5-4 with TRBJ2-1, with 8 bases matching TRBD2. Looked up from germline, CDR1 is SGHNT and CDR2 is YYREEE (reference sequence). CDR3 length: 17 residues. With 4 bases clipped from V and 2 bases from J, the junction kept 11 bases outside the gene matches. The CDR3: CASSPGVAGLTYNEQFF. In nucleotides, the CDR3 is TGTGCCAGCAGCCCGGGGGTAGCGGGGCTGACCTACAATGAGCAGTTCTTC.

This chain connects TRBV7-9 to TRBJ2-1; 7 bases line up with TRBD2. The CDR3 spans 15 residues. Trimming at V came to 5 bases and at J to 7 bases, leaving 11 bases not matched to a gene. Germline loops: CDR1 SEHNR, CDR2 FQNEAQ (reference sequence). The CDR3 DNA follows: TGTGCCAGCAGCAGAAACCCGGGAGGAGGGAATGAGCAGTTCTTC. Its protein is CASSRNPGGGNEQFF.

The chain couples TRBV2 to TRBJ2-4, with 11 bases identical to TRBD1. The V segment lost 7 bases and the J segment 1 base; nucleotides outside the gene matches: 9. The CDR3 is 17 residues long. Per the germline V gene, CDR1 is SNHLY and CDR2 is FYNNEI. DNA of the CDR3: TGTGCCAGCATGGACAGGGGGCGGATTAAGGCCAAAAACATTCAGTACTTC. It encodes CASMDRGRIKAKNIQYF.

The genes are TRBV18 and TRBJ2-1; 9 nucleotides match TRBD2. J gave up 8 bases and V 1 base, and 6 bases lay outside the gene matches. The CDR3 runs to 15 residues. Per the germline V gene, CDR1 is KGHSH and CDR2 is LQKENI. CDR3 amino acids: CASSPLSGSGDEQFF. The CDR3 bases are TGTGCCAGCTCACCACTTAGCGGGAGTGGCGATGAGCAGTTCTTC.